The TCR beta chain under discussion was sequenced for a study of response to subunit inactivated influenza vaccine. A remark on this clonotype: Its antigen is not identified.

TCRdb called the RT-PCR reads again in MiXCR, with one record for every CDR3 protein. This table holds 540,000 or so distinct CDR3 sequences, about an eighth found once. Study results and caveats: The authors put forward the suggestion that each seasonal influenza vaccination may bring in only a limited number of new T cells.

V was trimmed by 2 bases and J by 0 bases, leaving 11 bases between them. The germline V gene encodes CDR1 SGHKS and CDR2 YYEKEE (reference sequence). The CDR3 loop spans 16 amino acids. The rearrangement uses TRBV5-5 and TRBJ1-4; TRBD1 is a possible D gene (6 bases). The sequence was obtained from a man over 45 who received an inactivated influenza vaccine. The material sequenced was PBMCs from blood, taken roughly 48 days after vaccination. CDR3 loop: CASSLRGRATNEKLFF. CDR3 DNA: TGTGCCAGCAGCTTAAGGGGGAGGGCAACTAATGAAAAACTGTTTTTT.